Below, 27 T cell receptor beta chains from the same sample are listed, as sequenced in a study of cytomegalovirus exposure and HLA in healthy donors (TCRdb year 2017). Library preparation used the immunoSEQ multiplex PCR assay. A mixture of 60 forward primers for TCR Vbeta segments and 13 reverse primers for TCR Jbeta segments was used in the multiplex PCR. TCRdb's version of the immuneACCESS table is confined to in-frame rearrangements and falls short of the full clone set. An unresolved V gene accounts for under half of the shortfall where checked; the remainder is of unknown origin. The sample table lists roughly 300,000 clones, approximately 90% of them with a count of one. The ten largest clones add up to 3.5% to 4% of the sample. Sequenced sample: PBMCs. Receptors originate from a man aged 40-55 years in good health and CMV-seropositive.

CDR3 sequence reads: CASSRDRALSGYTF. As DNA, the CDR3 is TGCGCCAGCAGCCGGGACAGGGCACTGTCTGGCTACACCTTC. J is TRBJ1-2 and V is TRBV5-1; 9 positions agree with TRBD1. The CDR3 is made up of 14 amino acids. V lost 4 bases, J lost 7 bases, and 8 bases stayed unmatched. CDR1 SGHRS and CDR2 YFSETQ come from the germline V gene.

This chain links TRBV27 with TRBJ1-2; 8 bases are shared with TRBD1. Germline assignment: CDR1 MNHEY and CDR2 SMNVEV (reference sequence). The CDR3 extends over 17 amino acids. Trimming took 8 bases from V and 0 from J; bases not matched to a gene: 14. CDR3 sequence reads: CASGHSRQGQSNYGYTF. In nucleotides, the CDR3 is TGTGCCAGCGGTCATTCCCGACAGGGGCAATCTAACTATGGCTACACCTTC.

J is TRBJ1-5 and V is TRBV7-2; perhaps TRBD1 as D (5 bases). Germline assignment: CDR1 SGHTA and CDR2 FQGNSA. CDR3 length: 14 amino acids. The germline V and J ends were trimmed by 4 bases and 6 bases, with 13 bases remaining between them. The CDR3 DNA reads as TGTGCCAGCAGCTCGTCGGGGGTAGGTCAGCCCCAGCATTTT. Its protein product is CASSSSGVGQPQHF.

V is TRBV9 and J is TRBJ2-7, with TRBD1 matching over 9 bases. The CDR3 totals 15 residues. The trim removed 10 bases at V and 3 bases at J, leaving 14 bases unmatched. Germline assignment: CDR1 SGDLS and CDR2 YYNGEE. The CDR3 reads CAAGQGARISYEQYF. The CDR3 region has the DNA TGTGCCGCGGGACAGGGCGCCCGTATCAGCTACGAGCAGTACTTC.

Comments on this clone: Different DNA sequences within this sample yield the same CDR3. V gene TRBV2 combines with J gene TRBJ1-2, with TRBD1 matching 8 bases. CDR1 is SNHLY and CDR2 is FYNNEI in the germline V gene. CDR3 length: 13 amino acids. Unmatched junction bases numbered 8, after V lost 6 bases and J lost 8 bases. CDR3 residues: CASRPGTGNGYTF. The CDR3 nucleotides are TGTGCCAGCAGACCCGGGACAGGAAACGGCTACACCTTC.

The chain carries TRBV5-1 and TRBJ2-5; 7 bases map to TRBD1. The CDR3 is 14 amino acids. The V and J ends lost 4 bases and 5 bases, in that order; junction bases with no gene match: 8. The germline CDR1 and CDR2 sequences are SGHRS and YFSETQ. The CDR3 nucleotides read TGCGCCAGCAGCACTGGGACAGCTCCCGAGACCCAGTACTTC. This gives the protein CASSTGTAPETQYF.

The V gene is TRBV6-4, the J gene TRBJ2-1, with 11 bases fitting TRBD2. This CDR3 has 14 amino acids. Germline CDR1 MRHNA, CDR2 SNTAGT. V was pared by 3 bases and J by 12 bases, with 7 bases of the junction left unmatched. This chain's CDR3 is CASSERGTSGMQFF. CDR3 bases: TGTGCCAGCAGTGAACGCGGGACTAGCGGAATGCAGTTCTTC.

The chain links TRBV7-2 to TRBJ1-2; possible D gene TRBD1, 6 bases. Germline loops: CDR1 SGHTA, CDR2 FQGNSA. The CDR3 consists of 14 residues. Trimming left V 7 bases short and J 5 bases short, with 17 bases between. CDR3 bases: TGTGCCAGCACCCCCGGGGGGCTTGGGTATGGCTACACCTTC. Its protein is CASTPGGLGYGYTF.

This clone has only one observation. V usage is TRBV28 and J usage is TRBJ1-5, with 7 nucleotides matching TRBD1. Unmatched junction bases numbered 5, after V lost 4 bases and J lost 5 bases. From germline, CDR1 is MDHEN and CDR2 SYDVKM. The CDR3 sequence is 14 residues long. This CDR3 reads CASSSGQRDQPQHF. As DNA, the CDR3 is TGTGCCAGCAGTTCGGGACAGAGAGATCAGCCCCAGCATTTT. Variable domain in full (rest from reference TRBV28 and TRBJ1-5): DVKVTQSSRYLVKRTGEKVFLECVQDMDHENMFWYRQDPGLGLRLIYFSYDVKMKEKGDIPEGYSVSREKKERFSLILESASTNQTSMYLCASSSGQRDQPQHFGDGTRLSIL.

This clone has only a few counts. This CDR3 reads CASSEAAGTGSPLHF. In DNA form, the CDR3 reads TGTGCCAGCAGTGAAGCGGCGGGGACGGGTTCACCCCTCCACTTT. The rearrangement links TRBV6-1 to TRBJ1-6, with a tentative D call TRBD1 (5 bases). The CDR3 contains 15 residues. Germline V gene data show CDR1 as MNHNS and CDR2 as SASEGT. Trimming removed 0 bases from V and 9 bases from J, with 12 bases in between.

This rearrangement joins TRBV2 to TRBJ1-2; D is uncertain. Germline CDR1 and CDR2: SNHLY and FYNNEI. The V gene lost 3 bases and the J gene lost 2 bases, with 10 bases spanning the gap. This CDR3 is built from 14 residues. CDR3 coding DNA: TGTGCCAGCAGTGAGGATGGACTAAACTATGGCTACACCTTC. This sequence encodes CASSEDGLNYGYTF.

The rearrangement joins TRBV7-3 to TRBJ2-5; a possible D gene is TRBD2 (6 bases). This CDR3 region has 15 residues. The germline V gene encodes CDR1 SGHTA and CDR2 FQGTGA. V shed 5 bases and J shed 5 bases, with 18 bases lying between them. Here the CDR3 reads CASSPTGSSGETQYF. The CDR3 DNA reads as TGTGCCAGCAGCCCGACCGGGTCCAGCGGGGAGACCCAGTACTTC.

This chain connects TRBV18 to TRBJ2-7; 12 bases are a match to TRBD1. The CDR3 contains 14 residues. CDR1 is KGHSH, CDR2 LQKENI, per germline. V trimming: 2 bases; J trimming: 5 bases; junction bases outside the gene matches: 1. The CDR3 DNA is TGTGCCAGCTCACCAGGGACAGGGGGCGACGAGCAGTACTTC. The encoded protein is CASSPGTGGDEQYF.

The chain is built from TRBV5-1 and TRBJ2-7; D not certain. The CDR3 consists of 14 residues. V was pared by 7 bases and J by 2 bases, with 16 bases between. Germline values: CDR1 SGHRS, CDR2 YFSETQ. CDR3 nucleotide sequence: TGCGCCAGCGGCCTAGGTGGGTTGGCCTACGAGCAGTACTTC. Translation: CASGLGGLAYEQYF.

J is TRBJ2-7 and V is TRBV27; the match to TRBD2 covers 7 bases. With 2 bases clipped from V and 7 bases from J, the junction kept 8 bases outside the gene matches. The V gene's germline CDR1 is MNHEY and CDR2 SMNVEV (reference sequence). This CDR3 has 14 amino acids. The CDR3: CASSLVAGALEQYF. The CDR3, as DNA: TGTGCCAGCAGTTTAGTGGCGGGAGCACTGGAGCAGTACTTC.

The chain uses TRBV19 and TRBJ2-3; the match to TRBD2 covers 13 bases. Unmatched junction bases numbered 6, after V lost 3 bases and J lost 3 bases. The germline V gene has CDR1 LNHDA and CDR2 SQIVND (reference sequence). This CDR3 is 17 amino acids long. The CDR3 sequence: CASSIGTSGELTDTQYF. The CDR3 DNA is TGTGCCAGTAGTATTGGGACTAGCGGGGAATTGACAGATACGCAGTATTTT. Complete variable domain (other parts from reference TRBV19 and TRBJ2-3): DGGITQSPKYLFRKEGQNVTLSCEQNLNHDAMYWYRQDPGQGLRLIYYSQIVNDFQKGDIAEGYSVSREKKESFPLTVTSAQKNPTAFYLCASSIGTSGELTDTQYFGPGTRLTVL.

The chain carries TRBV18 and TRBJ2-3, with 14 bases aligning to TRBD2. The CDR3 contains 16 residues. Trimming removed 6 bases from V and 2 bases from J; junction bases left unmatched: 4. Germline assignment: CDR1 KGHSH and CDR2 LQKENI. This CDR3 is CASSRTSGRPTDTQYF. In DNA, the CDR3 is TGTGCCAGCTCCCGGACTAGCGGGAGGCCCACAGATACGCAGTATTTT.

The chain has TRBV28 and TRBJ1-5; D is perhaps TRBD1 (5 bases). V lost 7 bases, J lost 0 bases, and 10 bases lay in between. The germline V gene has CDR1 MDHEN and CDR2 SYDVKM. CDR3 size: 14 residues. Here the CDR3 DNA reads TGTGCCAGCAAGATCGGGGGTAGCAATCAGCCCCAGCATTTT. This translates into CASKIGGSNQPQHF.

The chain uses TRBV27 and TRBJ1-2, with a weak D call TRBD1 (6 bases). Deletions cut 8 bases from V and 5 bases from J, with 24 bases between. Germline V lookup: CDR1 MNHEY, CDR2 SMNVEV (reference sequence). This CDR3 is built from 16 residues. The DNA for the CDR3 is TGTGCCAGCTCCCCGCTGGCAGGGACGAGGGGGTATGGCTACACCTTC. Residues: CASSPLAGTRGYGYTF.

The chain recombines TRBV2 with TRBJ1-1; D may be TRBD1 (6 bases). Germline CDR1 SNHLY, CDR2 FYNNEI. This CDR3 contains 16 residues. V was shortened by 7 bases and J by 4 bases, with 22 bases between the two germline ends. In DNA, the CDR3 is TGTGCCAGCACCGACCCGAGTTCGGGGGGGCCCACTGAAGCTTTCTTT. Amino acids: CASTDPSSGGPTEAFF.

Turning to this clone: The limits of the CDR3 on the DNA are not certain, so only TCRdb's listed CDR3 is given. This chain connects TRBV12-2 to TRBJ2-6; no check of the table's D call, TRBD1, against the DNA was made. TRBV12-2 is a pseudogene. The CDR3 is 18 amino acids in total, end residues counted. The CDR3 protein is CASRLVFGTGSGANVLTF.

The CDR3 coding sequence is TGTGCCAGCTGTGGTCCGGGACAAACTTTCTACGAGCAGTACTTC. This encodes CASCGPGQTFYEQYF. V usage is TRBV28 and J usage is TRBJ2-7, with TRBD1 as a possible D gene (6 bases). The CDR3 spans 15 residues. The germline CDR1 and CDR2 sequences are MDHEN and SYDVKM. Trimming pared 8 bases from V and 3 bases from J, leaving 20 bases between.

This chain links TRBV7-2 with TRBJ2-7, with TRBD1 matching over 10 bases. The V and J ends lost 1 base and 5 bases, in that order; junction bases with no gene match: 2. CDR1 is SGHTA and CDR2 is FQGNSA in the germline V gene. The CDR3 loop spans 14 amino acids. As DNA, the CDR3 is TGTGCCAGCAGCTTAGGACAGGGGGCCGACGAGCAGTACTTC. This sequence encodes CASSLGQGADEQYF. Based on the CDR3 plus reference TRBV7-2 and TRBJ2-7, the full variable domain is GAGVSQSPSNKVTEKGKDVELRCDPISGHTALYWYRQSLGQGLEFLIYFQGNSAPDKSGLPSDRFSAERTGGSVSTLTIQRTQQEDSAVYLCASSLGQGADEQYFGPGTRLTVT.

This CDR3 is CATSSRTSGEITDTQYF. The DNA of the CDR3 is TGTGCCACCAGCTCACGGACTAGCGGGGAAATCACAGATACGCAGTATTTT. J is TRBJ2-3 and V is TRBV15; TRBD2 aligns across 12 bases. Germline V CDR1 and CDR2: LNHNV, YYDKDF (reference sequence). Trimming removed 5 bases from V and 2 bases from J; junction bases left unmatched: 8. The CDR3 covers 17 residues.

J is TRBJ1-4 and V is TRBV7-2, with D possibly matching TRBD1 (5 bases). The CDR3 is 15 amino acids. Looked up from germline, CDR1 is SGHTA and CDR2 is FQGNSA. Trimming shortened V by 3 bases and J by 0 bases, and 8 bases separated the two germline ends. The CDR3 spells CASSFDSATNEKLFF. For the CDR3, the DNA is TGTGCCAGCAGCTTCGACAGTGCAACTAATGAAAAACTGTTTTTT.

The genes are TRBV5-1 and TRBJ1-1; D not certain. CDR1 SGHRS and CDR2 YFSETQ come from the germline V gene. The CDR3 contains 16 residues. V lost 3 bases to trimming and J lost 4 bases, with 19 bases between them. The CDR3 protein is CASSSSPAGVSTEAFF. The CDR3, as DNA: TGCGCCAGCAGCTCTTCCCCGGCAGGTGTAAGCACTGAAGCTTTCTTT.

The V call is TRBV27, the J call TRBJ2-7; 10 bases fit TRBD1. The J segment lost 5 bases and the V segment lost 4 bases, leaving 5 bases of the junction unmatched. The CDR3 runs to 14 residues. Germline CDR1 and CDR2: MNHEY and SMNVEV (reference sequence). Here the CDR3 reads CASSSRGTGDEQYF. In DNA, the CDR3 is TGTGCCAGCAGTTCACGCGGGACAGGGGACGAGCAGTACTTC.